The next 9 T cell receptor beta chains were all read from a single sample in a study of regulatory T cells in long-lasting Graves disease. Stated time point: persistent/refractory GD, antithyroid drugs over 5 years with positive TRAb. With RNA extracted from PBMCs as input, the TCR library was made. Library construction for TCR beta used iRepertoire HTBI primers and Arm-PCR of CDR3 regions. TCRdb reanalysed the multiplex PCR reads using MiXCR and keeps one entry per CDR3 protein. This sample has a few hundred thousand distinct CDR3 sequences, with about 25% found just once. The sample in question was peripheral blood mononuclear cells (PBMCs), obtained when the disease was refractory, from a patient treated with antithyroid drugs. Receptors originate from a female donor with Graves disease.

Many counts were recorded for this clonotype. The rearrangement uses TRBV5-6 and TRBJ1-2; possibly TRBD1 for D (6 bases). V was clipped by 0 bases and J by 5 bases, with 11 bases between them. Germline CDR1 and CDR2: SGHDT and YYEEEE. This CDR3 comprises 14 residues. The CDR3 reads CASSLGQVRYGYTF. The CDR3, as DNA: TGTGCCAGCAGCTTGGGACAGGTCAGATATGGCTACACCTTC. The full variable domain, rest sourced from reference TRBV5-6 and TRBJ1-2, is DAGVTQSPTHLIKTRGQQVTLRCSPKSGHDTVSWYQQALGQGPQFIFQYYEEEERQRGNFPDRFSGHQFPNYSSELNVNALLLGDSALYLCASSLGQVRYGYTFGSGTRLTVV.

This clonotype has a count of ten or more. The chain is built from TRBV29-1 and TRBJ1-4; D uncertain. Trimming stripped 4 bases from V and 0 bases from J, with 12 bases between. The CDR3 contains 15 residues. The germline CDR1 and CDR2 sequences are SQVTM and ANQGSEA. In DNA form, the CDR3 reads TGCAGCGTTGTAATCGGGCGCTCAACTAATGAAAAACTGTTTTTT. Protein product: CSVVIGRSTNEKLFF.

This clonotype has just a few counts. The chain combines TRBV11-2 with TRBJ2-2; D ambiguous. The V end was cut by 0 bases, the J end by 0 bases, with 8 bases between. Germline CDR1 SGHAT, CDR2 FQNNGV. The CDR3 spans 16 residues. The chain's CDR3 is CASSLDLGSNTGELFF. In nucleotides, the CDR3 is TGTGCCAGCAGCTTAGATTTAGGATCGAACACCGGGGAGCTGTTTTTT.

This clonotype was counted many times. V is TRBV3-1 and J is TRBJ1-1, with a tentative D call TRBD1 (5 bases). Germline CDR1 LGHDT, CDR2 YNNKEL (reference sequence). The CDR3 loop spans 14 amino acids. V gave up 2 bases and J gave up 1 base, with 8 bases separating them. CDR3 residues: CASSQIGGNTEAFF. DNA for the CDR3: TGTGCCAGCAGCCAAATCGGGGGGAACACTGAAGCTTTCTTT.

This clonotype was counted between two and nine times. The CDR3 loop reads CSARDKRGVQETQYF. The CDR3 nucleotides are TGCAGTGCTAGAGATAAGCGGGGGGTTCAAGAGACCCAGTACTTC. This rearrangement joins TRBV20-1 to TRBJ2-5, with 9 bases aligning to TRBD2. CDR3 length: 15 residues. Germline loops: CDR1 DFQATT, CDR2 SNEGSKA (reference sequence). The J segment lost 2 bases and the V segment lost 0 bases, leaving 4 bases of the junction unmatched.

This chain uses TRBV20-1 with TRBJ1-4; maybe TRBD1 (5 bases). The CDR3 runs to 14 residues. Germline V CDR1 and CDR2: DFQATT, SNEGSKA (reference sequence). The CDR3 region is CGAGLPTTNEKLFF. In DNA, the CDR3 is TGCGGGGCCGGGCTCCCTACAACTAATGAAAAACTGTTTTTT.

This sequence joins TRBV7-8 and TRBJ2-7; TRBD2 agrees at 10 bases. Germline CDR1 SGHVS, CDR2 FQNEAQ. V lost 5 bases to trimming and J lost 5 bases; unmatched junction nucleotides: 9. The CDR3 consists of 15 residues. CDR3 sequence (DNA): TGTGCCAGCAGCGCCTACGGACTAGCGGAAGACGAGCAGTACTTC. Protein: CASSAYGLAEDEQYF.

This clonotype has at least ten counts. This sequence joins TRBV28 and TRBJ1-1, with D unresolved. Germline assignment: CDR1 MDHEN and CDR2 SYDVKM. V was clipped by 5 bases and J by 6 bases, with 19 bases between them. The CDR3 contains 15 residues. CDR3 region: CASSPEAMAAPEAFF. CDR3 nucleotides: TGTGCCAGCAGTCCCGAAGCCATGGCCGCCCCTGAAGCTTTCTTT.

This clonotype was seen a few times. The chain joins TRBV20-1 to TRBJ2-5; 7 bases fit TRBD1. Germline V lookup: CDR1 DFQATT, CDR2 SNEGSKA (reference sequence). Trimming cost V 4 bases and J 5 bases; bases outside gene matches: 4. The CDR3 totals 12 residues. CDR3 in DNA: TGCAGTGCTAATGAGGGGGCGGAGACCCAGTACTTC. Translation: CSANEGAETQYF.